This T cell receptor (beta chain) originates from a study of blood T cell repertoires in COVID-19. Study background: T cells, B-cell-depleted T cells, or PBMCs provided the cDNA or gDNA that served as material.

The participants were between 18 and 89 years old and came from roughly 25 US areas. Individuals in the exposed group had encountered a COVID-19 case within 2 weeks preceding study entry. Repertoires were generated with immunoSEQ multiplex PCR, while TCRdb's copy carries only in-frame clones and drops some. This table has roughly 250,000 clones, about 80% appearing once. The CDR3 spans 18 residues. The germline V and J ends were trimmed by 4 bases and 0 bases, with 16 bases remaining between them. CDR1 and CDR2 from the germline V gene are LNHDA and SQIVND (reference sequence). V usage is TRBV19 and J usage is TRBJ2-6; D gene unclear. The clonotype originates from a woman in her 40s who had been exposed to COVID-19. Sequenced input: PBMCs or T cells enriched from blood (not recorded which). The CDR3 protein is CASSRMGVRSSGANVLTF. Written as DNA, the CDR3 is TGTGCCAGTAGTAGGATGGGCGTCCGCAGCTCTGGGGCCAACGTCCTGACTTTC.